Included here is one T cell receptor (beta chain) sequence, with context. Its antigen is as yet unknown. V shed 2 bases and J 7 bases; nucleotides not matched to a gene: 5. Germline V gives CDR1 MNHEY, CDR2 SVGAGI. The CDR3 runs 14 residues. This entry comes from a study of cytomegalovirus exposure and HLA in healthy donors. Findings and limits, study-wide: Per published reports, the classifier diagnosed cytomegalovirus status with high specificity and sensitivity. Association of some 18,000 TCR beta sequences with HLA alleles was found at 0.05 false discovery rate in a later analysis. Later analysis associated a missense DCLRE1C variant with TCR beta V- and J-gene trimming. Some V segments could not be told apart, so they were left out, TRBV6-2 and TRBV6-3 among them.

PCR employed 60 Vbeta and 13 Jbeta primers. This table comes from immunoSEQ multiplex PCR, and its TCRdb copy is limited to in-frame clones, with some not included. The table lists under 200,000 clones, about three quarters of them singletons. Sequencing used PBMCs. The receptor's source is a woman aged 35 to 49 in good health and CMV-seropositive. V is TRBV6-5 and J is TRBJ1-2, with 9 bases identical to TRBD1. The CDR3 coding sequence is TGTGCCAGCAGTTACCGAATGGACAGGGGTGGCTACACCTTC. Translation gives CASSYRMDRGGYTF.